The next 4 T cell receptor beta chains were all read from a single sample in a study of control samples from healthy donors and cancer patients (dated by TCRdb to 2020 to 2021). The library was built by means of the immunoSEQ multiplex PCR assay. TCRdb's version of the immuneACCESS table is confined to in-frame rearrangements and falls short of the full clone set. An unresolved V gene accounts for under half of the shortfall where checked; the remainder is of unknown origin. Counted in this sample were over 150,000 clones; more than 85% of them appeared once. In total, the top ten clones hold around 2.2% of the sample. The sample taken for sequencing was blood. The origin of the receptors is a woman in her 40s in good health.

The chain links TRBV5-1 to TRBJ1-2; perhaps TRBD1 as D (5 bases). Germline V gene sequence: CDR1 SGHRS, CDR2 YFSETQ. V was shortened by 0 bases and J by 4 bases, with 13 bases between the two germline ends. The CDR3 runs to 15 residues. The CDR3 nucleotides read TGCGCCAGCAGCTTGGTGCAGGGTGGGTCCTATGGCTACACCTTC. Protein: CASSLVQGGSYGYTF. The complete variable domain, with remaining parts taken from reference TRBV5-1 and TRBJ1-2, reads KAGVTQTPRYLIKTRGQQVTLSCSPISGHRSVSWYQQTPGQGLQFLFEYFSETQRNKGNFPGRFSGRQFSNSRSEMNVSTLELGDSALYLCASSLVQGGSYGYTFGSGTRLTVV.

This chain links TRBV5-1 with TRBJ1-1; TRBD1 matches 8 bases. The trim removed 0 bases at V and 5 bases at J, leaving 6 bases unmatched. The CDR3 has 15 residues. Germline CDR1 is SGHRS and CDR2 is YFSETQ. The CDR3 DNA sequence: TGCGCCAGCAGCTTGGATGCAGGGGGCGCGACTGAAGCTTTCTTT. It yields the protein CASSLDAGGATEAFF.

About this clone itself: Other nucleotide sequences in the sample specify the same CDR3. This chain connects TRBV14 to TRBJ2-1; no clear D gene. The length of the CDR3 is 16 residues. V was pared by 2 bases and J by 6 bases, with 17 bases between. In germline, CDR1 is SGHDN, CDR2 FVKESK. CDR3 residues: CASSQLGSLTFNEQFF. CDR3 coding DNA: TGTGCCAGCAGCCAACTCGGTTCCTTAACTTTCAATGAGCAGTTCTTC.

V is TRBV4-1 and J is TRBJ2-7, with 10 bases aligning to TRBD2. V dropped 4 bases and J dropped 3; count of bases not matched to a gene: 6. Germline V gene lookup returns CDR1 MGHRA and CDR2 YSYEKL. CDR3 length: 15 amino acids. CDR3 DNA: TGCGCCAGCAGCCGAGGCAGCGGGGGGGACTACGAGCAGTACTTC. The encoded protein is CASSRGSGGDYEQYF.